This TCR beta chain appears in the sequencing data of a study of blood T cell repertoires in COVID-19. The repertoire was sequenced with immunoSEQ multiplex PCR; TCRdb's copy has only in-frame clones and lacks some. The table includes about 280,000 clones, about 90% detected once. Germline V lookup: CDR1 SNHLY, CDR2 FYNNEI. V dropped 4 bases and J dropped 2; count of bases not matched to a gene: 1. The CDR3 sequence is 14 residues long. The chain uses TRBV2 and TRBJ2-3, with 9 bases identical to TRBD1. This clonotype was sampled from a young woman with COVID-19, enrolled during active disease. The specimen was peripheral blood. The CDR3 loop reads CASSGTGDTDTQYF. The CDR3 DNA follows: TGTGCCAGCAGTGGGACAGGGGACACAGATACGCAGTATTTT. Drawing the rest from reference TRBV2 and TRBJ2-3, the complete variable domain is EPEVTQTPSHQVTQMGQEVILRCVPISNHLYFYWYRQILGQKVEFLVSFYNNEISEKSEIFDDQFSVERPDGSNFTLKIRSTKLEDSAMYFCASSGTGDTDTQYFGPGTRLTVL.